Listed below are T cell receptor beta chains from one sample, sequenced in a study of breast tumors, draining lymph nodes, adjacent tissues. TCRdb recomputed calls from the multiplex PCR reads with MiXCR, one row per CDR3 protein. The table lists about 270,000 distinct CDR3 sequences, 30% of them singletons. The sequenced sample was axillary lymph node tissue. These receptors all come from a female donor with breast cancer. Some clones in this sample may be carry-over from other donors' samples. The CDR3 runs from the conserved cysteine through the conserved F or W. Each record gives: D gene, clone size, V gene, J gene, CDR3 length, CDR3 DNA, CDR3 protein. The D gene is left open where the match is weak. Not every row has a clone size; where given, it reads once, few, many or a size class.

TRBD1,many,TRBV11-2,TRBJ2-7,17,TGTGCCAGCAGCTTAAGCGATATCGGGACAGGAACCTACGAGCAGTACTTC,CASSLSDIGTGTYEQYF
NA,many,TRBV4-1,TRBJ1-6,16,TGCGCCAGCAGCCAAGAGGGCAGGTTGGTGGGCTCACCCCTCCACTTT,CASSQEGRLVGSPLHF
NA,many,TRBV20-1,TRBJ1-3,12,TGCAGTGCTAGGGGGTCTGGAAACACCATATATTTT,CSARGSGNTIYF
TRBD2,many,TRBV5-1,TRBJ2-1,16,TGCGCCAGCAGCCCCTTGACTAGCGGGAGGAAAAATGAGCAGTTCTTC,CASSPLTSGRKNEQFF
NA,many,TRBV9,TRBJ2-7,18,TGTGCCAGCAGCGTAGGGGTGGCGGGAACCACACCTACCTACGAGCAGTACTTC,CASSVGVAGTTPTYEQYF
NA,many,TRBV5-1,TRBJ2-7,15,TGCGCCAGCAGCTTGGGGCAGGGGACCACCTACGAGCAGTACTTC,CASSLGQGTTYEQYF
NA,many,TRBV20-1,TRBJ2-7,15,TGCAGTGCTAGAGTTGATCAGGGGGGTTATTACGAGCAGTACTTC,CSARVDQGGYYEQYF
NA,few,TRBV12-3/TRBV12-4,TRBJ2-5,12,TGTGCCAGCAGTTTTTGCGGGGAGACCCAGTACTTC,CASSFCGETQYF
NA,few,TRBV3-1,TRBJ2-7,14,TGTGCCAGCAGCCCCAGGTTGGATTCCTACGAGCAGTACTTC,CASSPRLDSYEQYF
NA,many,TRBV7-6,TRBJ2-2,15,TGTGCCAGCAGCGAACGGGACTCCTACACCGGGGAGCTGTTTTTT,CASSERDSYTGELFF
NA,few,TRBV6-2/TRBV6-3,TRBJ2-2,15,TGTGCCAGCAGTAGCCCGAAGGGGATGGTCGGGGAGCTGTTTTTT,CASSSPKGMVGELFF
NA,many,TRBV19,TRBJ2-1,13,TGTGCCAGTAGCCCTAGCTCCTACAATGAGCAGTTCTTC,CASSPSSYNEQFF
TRBD1,many,TRBV7-2,TRBJ2-3,15,TGTGCCAGCAGCTTACGGACAGGTGCCACAGATACGCAGTATTTT,CASSLRTGATDTQYF
TRBD1,many,TRBV14,TRBJ2-6,18,TGTGCCAGCAGCCCGGTCGGGACAGGGCCCTCTGGGGCCAACGTCCTGACTTTC,CASSPVGTGPSGANVLTF
NA,many,TRBV5-6,TRBJ2-6,17,TGTGCCAGCAGCGGCGGGACCAACACGAAAGGGGCCAACGTCCTGACTTTC,CASSGGTNTKGANVLTF
TRBD2,few,TRBV6-2/TRBV6-3,TRBJ2-3,15,TGTGCCAGCAGTTTGACTAGGGCGGGGGGTGATACGCAGTATTTT,CASSLTRAGGDTQYF
TRBD2,many,TRBV11-1,TRBJ2-7,16,TGTGCCAGCAGCTCAGCTGGGACTAGCGGGAGTCACGAGCAGTACTTC,CASSSAGTSGSHEQYF
TRBD1,many,TRBV10-3,TRBJ1-4,17,TGTGCCATCAGTGAGTCAAAAAACAGGGGGCAGAATGAAAAACTGTTTTTT,CAISESKNRGQNEKLFF
NA,many,TRBV15,TRBJ2-7,16,TGTGCCACCAGCAGAGAGCCGGGACTGAATACCTACGAGCAGTACTTC,CATSREPGLNTYEQYF
NA,NA,TRBV2,TRBJ1-2,13,TGTGCCAGCATAGGGCGTGGATCAGAAGGCTACACCTTC,CASIGRGSEGYTF
TRBD2,NA,TRBV2,TRBJ2-4,14,TGTGCCAGCAGGGAGGGAGGGCTACGCGGCATTCAGTACTTC,CASREGGLRGIQYF
NA,NA,TRBV4-2,TRBJ1-4,16,TGTGCCAGCAGCCAGGGAACGGACGGCCGTAATGAAAAACTGTTTTTT,CASSQGTDGRNEKLFF
TRBD1,many,TRBV20-1,TRBJ1-4,15,TGCAGTGCCACCCACCACAGGGGCACTAATGAAAAACTGTTTTTT,CSATHHRGTNEKLFF
TRBD1,NA,TRBV20-1,TRBJ1-6,13,TGCAGTGCGAGGGACAGGATCGGTTCACCCCTCCACTTT,CSARDRIGSPLHF
NA,NA,TRBV25-1,TRBJ2-3,22,NA,CACSARDLGGEGLIGRPDTQYF
NA,many,TRBV6-5,TRBJ2-1,15,TGTGCCATTTCTAGAGGGGGGACAGCCTACAATGAGCAGTTCTTC,CAISRGGTAYNEQFF
TRBD1,NA,TRBV5-1,TRBJ2-7,16,TGCGCCAGCAGCGGACCAGAGGCAGGGGGCCTGAACGAGCAGTACTTC,CASSGPEAGGLNEQYF
NA,many,TRBV7-3,TRBJ2-3,17,TGTGCCAGCCGATACCGGGCGGGGATTTCACTCACAGATACGCAGTATTTT,CASRYRAGISLTDTQYF
NA,few,TRBV11-2,TRBJ2-5,16,TGTGCCAGCAGCTTAGATCCAATGGCACTCGAGGAGACCCAGTACTTC,CASSLDPMALEETQYF
TRBD1,many,TRBV15,TRBJ2-3,15,TGTGCCACCAGCAGAGGACAGGGTACAACAGATACGCAGTATTTT,CATSRGQGTTDTQYF
TRBD2,many,TRBV4-3,TRBJ2-1,15,TGCGCCAGCAGCCAGACCCTCACTAGCGGGAGTGCTGCATTCTTC,CASSQTLTSGSAAFF
NA,many,TRBV10-3,TRBJ2-6,16,TGTGCCATCAGTGGAGGGGTCGACTCTGGGGCCAACGTCCTGACTTTC,CAISGGVDSGANVLTF
NA,few,TRBV6-2/TRBV6-3,TRBJ2-7,15,TGTGCCAGCAGTCCAAGCTCAACAACCCTCTACGAGCAGTACTTC,CASSPSSTTLYEQYF
NA,NA,TRBV7-3,TRBJ1-1,14,TGTGCCAGCAGCTTATTAGCACAGGGAACTGAAGCTTTCTTT,CASSLLAQGTEAFF
NA,NA,TRBV15,TRBJ1-4,17,TGTGCCACCAGCGGGTCGACAGTTCCTGCAACTAATGAAAAACTGTTTTTT,CATSGSTVPATNEKLFF
NA,NA,TRBV5-6,TRBJ2-2,13,TGTGCCAGCAGCTTGGCAGGGGTCGGGGAGCTGTTTTTT,CASSLAGVGELFF
NA,NA,TRBV28,TRBJ2-5,13,TGTGCCAGCAGTCCCGACTGGGCGGAGACCCAGTACTTC,CASSPDWAETQYF
TRBD1,many,TRBV28,TRBJ1-2,16,TGTGCCAGCAGTACCCGGGACAGGGCGGTGAGCTATGGCTACACCTTC,CASSTRDRAVSYGYTF
TRBD2,NA,TRBV2,TRBJ2-5,13,TGTGCCAGCAGTTTTCGGGAGGGAGAGACCCAGTACTTC,CASSFREGETQYF
TRBD1,once,TRBV2,TRBJ2-2,15,TGTGCCAGCAAAAGGGGTGAGACAGGGTTCGGGGAGCTGTTTTTT,CASKRGETGFGELFF
NA,NA,TRBV12-3/TRBV12-4,TRBJ2-6,17,TGTGCCAGCAGTGTCAGCGGAGTGAACACCGGGGCCAACGTCCTGACTTTC,CASSVSGVNTGANVLTF
TRBD1,many,TRBV10-1,TRBJ2-5,17,TGCGCCAGCAGTGCCCTACCGGGACAGGGGGCCGAGGAGACCAAGTACTTC,CASSALPGQGAEETKYF
NA,many,TRBV6-6,TRBJ1-3,16,TGTGCCAGCAGATATTCTACAGGTTACTCTGGAAACACCATATATTTT,CASRYSTGYSGNTIYF
TRBD2,many,TRBV12-3/TRBV12-4,TRBJ2-2,17,TGTGCCAGCAGCGTTAGCGGGAGGGCCTGGAGCACCGGGGAGCTGTTTTTT,CASSVSGRAWSTGELFF
TRBD1,many,TRBV7-2,TRBJ1-2,15,TGTGCCAGCAGCTTAGGGGGACAGACGAACTATGGCTACACCTTC,CASSLGGQTNYGYTF
NA,many,TRBV5-1,TRBJ1-6,14,TGTGCCAGTAGCTCCGGGGGTGGCAATTCACCCCTCCACTTT,CASSSGGGNSPLHF
NA,many,TRBV24-1,TRBJ2-2,16,TGTGCCACCAGTGATTTGAGGGATGGGAACACCGGGGAGCTGTTTTTT,CATSDLRDGNTGELFF
NA,many,TRBV24-1,TRBJ1-2,14,TGTGCCACCAGTGATTTGGGGGGATCCTATGGCTACACCTTC,CATSDLGGSYGYTF
TRBD2,many,TRBV7-2,TRBJ2-1,15,TGTGCCAGCAGCTTAATTAGCGGGTCCTACAATGAGCAGTTCTTC,CASSLISGSYNEQFF